This T cell receptor beta chain was profiled in a study of blood T cell repertoires in COVID-19. The wider study: COVID-19 samples collected from the United States, Italy and Spain covered acute and convalescent phases. PBMCs, B-cell-depleted T cells, or T cells provided the cDNA or gDNA that made up the material.

Authors' methods: Estimation of nucleated cell counts relied on the amplification of reference gene primers. The data were produced by immunoSEQ multiplex PCR, yet TCRdb's version contains in-frame clones alone and is incomplete. V and J calls and clone size are given by that table; D and trimming were obtained from the DNA. This sample has under 250,000 clones, with 80% to 85% found just once. The junction had 9 bases not matched to a gene; V was cut back by 4 bases and J by 5 bases. Germline V lookup: CDR1 SGHRS, CDR2 YFSETQ. This CDR3 region has 15 residues. The material sequenced was peripheral blood. The chain has TRBV5-1 and TRBJ2-5; 9 positions agree with TRBD1. This sequence was found in a man in his fifties with active or convalescent COVID-19. The DNA of the CDR3 is TGCGCCAGCAGCCCTTGGACAGGGGAGGGCGAGACCCAGTACTTC. Protein product: CASSPWTGEGETQYF.